This T cell receptor (beta chain) came from a study of tumor and adjacent non-tumor tissue in lung cancer (dated by TCRdb to between 2018 and 2020). Study-level background: Patients with adenocarcinoma (approximately twelve), squamous cell carcinoma (2) and small cell lung cancer (1) were included in the cohort. About 30 paired specimens, one tumor and one normal lung sample per patient, were profiled by TCRbeta CDR3 sequencing. In total, sequencing yielded 125,075,908 productive TCRbeta reads, which works out to an average of roughly 4.2 million reads per sample. Among the roughly 15 patients, ages ranged from roughly 31 to 76 years, around ten were men and 5 were women, and disease was TNM stage I to III. Bulk TCRbeta repertoires were compared between lung tumor tissue and matched distant non-tumor lung tissue obtained from more than 12 lung cancer patients. General findings and caveats noted by the study authors: TCR diversity (inverse Simpson) was significantly higher in tumor than in normal lung tissue (roughly 430 vs 170, P = 0.0075, Mann-Whitney U test). TCR diversity was significantly higher in younger patients, and higher tumor TCR diversity was associated with shorter overall and disease-free survival. The top 100 clones accounted for a significantly larger cumulative portion of the repertoire in normal lung than in tumor tissue. Peripheral blood was not sequenced, so blood TCRbeta repertoires were not examined in the lung cancer patients of the study. Only roughly 14 patients were included in the cohort, and the need for larger samples and more detailed clinical data was noted by the authors. Neither the sequencing platform nor unique molecular identifiers are mentioned in the methods.

To prepare the library, multiplex PCR was applied. The run used an Illumina HiSeq 2500. TCRbeta libraries were constructed through three rounds of nested PCR with primers (Table S4) according to protocols modified from ARM-PCR. Before sequencing, PCR products of 200-500 bp were cut from the gel and purified using the QIAquick gel extraction kit. Per the authors' processing: Reads were cleaned using Trimmomatic, were merged into complete CDR3 sequences using FLASH, and were assigned to V(D)J germline segments using MiTCR. Clonal diversity was calculated as the inverse Simpson's index using VDJtools. Productive reads were defined as in-frame sequences without a premature stop codon. TCRdb took the public reads, trimmed them with fastp at Q25, ran MiXCR for clone calling and kept in-frame beta chains. CDR3 protein duplicates are merged, each entry listing the most common genes and DNA. None of the V and J calls come from the authors' own analysis; TCRdb made them. In all, the sample holds fewer than 85,000 distinct CDR3 sequences, and roughly 76% of those were seen once. About an eighth of the sample is taken by the ten largest.

This clonotype was seen more than once but under ten times. Its antigen has not been determined. No base-level quality is on record; no much larger clone is a single base apart. The cysteine opens and the phenylalanine closes a CDR3 of 12 amino acids. CDR3 DNA is the only sequence kept; it has 36 bases, read in frame from the first base. V was cut back by 7 bases and J by 5 bases, leaving a gap of 13 bases between them. CDR1 DFQATT and CDR2 SNEGSKA are derived from the germline V gene (reference sequence). RNA was isolated from bulk unsorted tissue, and RNA quality was assessed with a NanoDrop ND-1000 and an Agilent 2100. The donors were newly diagnosed lung cancer patients admitted for thoracic surgery in China from August to November 2014 who had not received prior chemotherapy. Patients with previous radiotherapy or chemotherapy, or with another concurrent cancer, were excluded from the study. Surgical tissue pieces of roughly 1-2.1 cm3 were preserved in RNAlater solution and stored at -80 °C until use.

The sample comprised lung tumor tissue. This receptor chain uses TRBV20-1 and TRBJ2-3; a weak D assignment points to TRBD1 (6 bases agree). The sequence came from a woman between 45 and 60 years old with non-small cell lung cancer. The DNA is as follows: TGCAGTGTCAAAAAGGGGGTAGATACGCAGTATTTT. The encoded protein is CSVKKGVDTQYF.